This TCR beta chain was sequenced during a study of T cell responses to AZD1222 COVID-19 vaccine. CDR3 size: 11 residues. In germline, CDR1 is SGHRS, CDR2 YFSETQ. V lost 2 bases, J lost 10 bases, and 7 bases lay in between. Sequenced by immunoSEQ multiplex PCR; TCRdb stores in-frame clones only, minus some. The table lists 110,000 to 150,000 clones, roughly 90% of them singletons, with roughly 3.4% in the top ten. This sequence joins TRBV5-1 and TRBJ2-1, with a tentative D call TRBD2 (6 bases). The sample was peripheral blood, taken 28 days after the second AZD1222 dose. This sequence originates from an adult who received the AZD1222 COVID-19 vaccine. The CDR3 nucleotides are TGCGCCAGCAGCTTCCGGGAGGAGCAGTTCTTC. Protein product: CASSFREEQFF.